This entry concerns a single TCR beta chain. Its antigen is unidentified. This specimen comes from a study of CD8 T cells in Susac syndrome. Study observations and caveats: The study conceded that relatively few individuals underwent its TCR sequencing and HLA analysis.

The CDR3 totals 15 residues. The germline gives CDR1 DFQATT, CDR2 SNEGSKA (reference sequence). Trimming stripped 4 bases from V and 5 bases from J, with 20 bases between. Random hexamers were used to reverse transcribe an amount of about 0.5 to 1 ug RNA. TCR beta CDR3 was amplified by immunoSEQ covering 54 Vbeta and 13 Jbeta. TCRdb itself ran the immunoSEQ multiplex PCR reads through MiXCR, one entry per CDR3 protein. The profile shows around 200,000 distinct CDR3 sequences, about 95% of them singletons. Bulk CD8+ and CD4+ cells came from magnetic negative isolation; CD8+ TEMRA by FACS. The sequencing input was CD4+ T cells from PBMCs. The receptor was isolated from a human donor with multiple sclerosis. The V and J genes are TRBV20-1 and TRBJ2-5; a weak D match, TRBD2 (5 bases). Here the CDR3 reads CSAIRTAALFETQYF. The CDR3 nucleotides read TGCAGTGCTATTCGGACTGCCGCGTTGTTCGAGACCCAGTACTTC.